Below are 5 T cell receptor beta chains sequenced from a single sample in a study of memory CD4+ T cells and cytomegalovirus serostatus. The sort gate was single viable CD3+CD4+CD8-CD45RO+ cells for memory CD4+ T cells. Using immunoSEQ multiplex PCR, the repertoire was profiled, and TCRdb retains in-frame clones only, with some absent. This sample has under 55,000 clones; around 78% occur once, and the top ten carry 1.5% to 2%. The sample was memory CD4+ T cells from blood. These receptor sequences come from an adult in good health and CMV-seronegative.

The chain recombines TRBV18 with TRBJ2-3; 10 bases are a match to TRBD2. The CDR3 sequence is 16 residues long. The germline gives CDR1 KGHSH, CDR2 LQKENI. The J segment lost 2 bases and the V segment lost 0 bases, leaving 2 bases of the junction unmatched. CDR3 region: CASSPPAGGLTDTQYF. The CDR3, as DNA: TGTGCCAGCTCACCACCAGCGGGGGGGCTCACAGATACGCAGTATTTT.

This chain links TRBV6-1 with TRBJ2-5, with D perhaps given as TRBD1 or TRBD2 (6 bases each). Trimming cost V 2 bases and J 5 bases, with 12 bases left between them. This CDR3 has 14 residues. The germline V gene has CDR1 MNHNS and CDR2 SASEGT. The CDR3 reads CASSERGVGETQYF. The CDR3 region has the DNA TGTGCCAGCAGTGAAAGGGGGGTGGGCGAGACCCAGTACTTC.

This sequence joins TRBV5-1 and TRBJ2-2; 9 bases align to TRBD2. The germline CDR1 and CDR2 sequences are SGHRS and YFSETQ. Trimming took 4 bases from V and 6 from J; bases not matched to a gene: 7. The CDR3 has 15 residues. CDR3 nucleotides: TGCGCCAGCAGCACCTCTAGCGGGATCGCCGGGGAGCTGTTTTTT. Translating gives CASSTSSGIAGELFF.

This sequence joins TRBV18 and TRBJ2-6; the D is unclear. Deletions cut 2 bases from V and 2 bases from J, with 4 bases between. There are 14 residues in the CDR3. CDR1 is KGHSH, CDR2 LQKENI, per germline. CDR3 coding DNA: TGTGCCAGCTCACCAGCTCCTGGGGCCAACGTCCTGACTTTC. It specifies CASSPAPGANVLTF. Drawing the rest from reference TRBV18 and TRBJ2-6, the complete variable domain is NAGVMQNPRHLVRRRGQEARLRCSPMKGHSHVYWYRQLPEEGLKFMVYLQKENIIDESGMPKERFSAEFPKEGPSILRIQQVVRGDSAAYFCASSPAPGANVLTFGAGSRLTVL.

The chain has TRBV11-2 and TRBJ1-2; 10 bases are a match to TRBD1. There are 15 residues in the CDR3. CDR1 and CDR2 from the germline V gene are SGHAT and FQNNGV. Trimming took 3 bases from V and 2 from J; bases not matched to a gene: 3. This chain's CDR3 is CASSFRTGGNYGYTF. The CDR3 nucleotides are TGTGCCAGCAGCTTCCGGACAGGGGGGAACTATGGCTACACCTTC.